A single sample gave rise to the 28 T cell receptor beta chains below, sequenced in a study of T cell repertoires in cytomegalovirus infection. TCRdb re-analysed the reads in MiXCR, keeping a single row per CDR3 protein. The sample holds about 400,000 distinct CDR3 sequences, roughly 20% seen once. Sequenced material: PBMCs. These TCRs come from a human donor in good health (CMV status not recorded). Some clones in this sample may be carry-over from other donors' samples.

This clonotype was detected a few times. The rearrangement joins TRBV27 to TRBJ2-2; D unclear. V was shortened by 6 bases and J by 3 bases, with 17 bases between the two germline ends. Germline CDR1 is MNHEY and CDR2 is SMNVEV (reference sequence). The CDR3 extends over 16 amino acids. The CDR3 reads CASRRDAIKDTGELFF. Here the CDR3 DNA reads TGTGCCAGCAGACGAGATGCCATTAAGGACACCGGGGAGCTGTTTTTT.

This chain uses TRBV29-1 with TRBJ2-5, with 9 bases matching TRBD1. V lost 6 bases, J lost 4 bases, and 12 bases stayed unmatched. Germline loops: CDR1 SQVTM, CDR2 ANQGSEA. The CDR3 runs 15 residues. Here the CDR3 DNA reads TGCAGCGTAAAAGATGGGACAGGGAGGTCAGAGACCCAGTACTTC. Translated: CSVKDGTGRSETQYF.

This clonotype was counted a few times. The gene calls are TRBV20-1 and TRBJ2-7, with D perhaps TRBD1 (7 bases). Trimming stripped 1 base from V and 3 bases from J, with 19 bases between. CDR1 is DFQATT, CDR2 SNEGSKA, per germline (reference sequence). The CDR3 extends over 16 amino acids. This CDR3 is CSARAQRGTAIYEQYF. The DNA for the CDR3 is TGCAGTGCTAGAGCCCAACGCGGGACAGCCATCTACGAGCAGTACTTC.

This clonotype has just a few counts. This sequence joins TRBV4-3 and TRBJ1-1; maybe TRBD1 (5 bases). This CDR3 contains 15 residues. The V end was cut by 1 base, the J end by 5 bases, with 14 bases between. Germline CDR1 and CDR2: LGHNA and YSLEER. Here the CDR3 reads CASSQALWDSTEAFF. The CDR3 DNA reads TGCGCCAGCAGCCAAGCCTTATGGGACTCAACTGAAGCTTTCTTT.

The chain's CDR3 is CASSEYDRQETQYF. The CDR3, as DNA: TGTGCCAGCAGTGAATACGACAGACAAGAGACCCAGTACTTC. The rearrangement links TRBV25-1 to TRBJ2-5; the D gene is possibly TRBD1 (5 bases). The ends were cut back, 0 bases at V and 2 bases at J, with 7 bases in the middle. CDR1 is MGHDK, CDR2 SYGVNS, per germline. This CDR3 spans 14 amino acids.

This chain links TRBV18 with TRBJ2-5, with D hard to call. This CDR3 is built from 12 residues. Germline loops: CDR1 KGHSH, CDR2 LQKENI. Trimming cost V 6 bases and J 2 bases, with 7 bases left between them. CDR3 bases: TGTGCCAGCTCGGGTCGGCAAGAGACCCAGTACTTC. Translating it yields CASSGRQETQYF.

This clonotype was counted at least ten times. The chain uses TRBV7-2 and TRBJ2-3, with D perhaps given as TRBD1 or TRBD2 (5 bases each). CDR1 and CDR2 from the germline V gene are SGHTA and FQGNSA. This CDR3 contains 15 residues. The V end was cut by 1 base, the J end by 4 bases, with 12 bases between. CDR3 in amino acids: CASSLVGDGADTQYF. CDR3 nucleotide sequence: TGTGCCAGCAGCTTAGTGGGGGATGGGGCAGATACGCAGTATTTT.

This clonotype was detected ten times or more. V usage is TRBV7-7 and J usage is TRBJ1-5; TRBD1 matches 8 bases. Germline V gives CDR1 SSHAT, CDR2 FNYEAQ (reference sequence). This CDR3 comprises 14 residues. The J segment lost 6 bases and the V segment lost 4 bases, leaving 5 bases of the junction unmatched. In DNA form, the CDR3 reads TGTGCCAGCAGCTCATCAGGGGGCCCTCAGCCCCAGCATTTT. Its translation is CASSSSGGPQPQHF.

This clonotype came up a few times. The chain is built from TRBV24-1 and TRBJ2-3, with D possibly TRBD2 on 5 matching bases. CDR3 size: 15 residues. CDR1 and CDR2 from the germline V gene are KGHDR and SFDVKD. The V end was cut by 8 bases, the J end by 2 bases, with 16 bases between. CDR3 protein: CATNREAAITDTQYF. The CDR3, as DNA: TGTGCCACCAACCGAGAAGCGGCGATCACAGATACGCAGTATTTT.

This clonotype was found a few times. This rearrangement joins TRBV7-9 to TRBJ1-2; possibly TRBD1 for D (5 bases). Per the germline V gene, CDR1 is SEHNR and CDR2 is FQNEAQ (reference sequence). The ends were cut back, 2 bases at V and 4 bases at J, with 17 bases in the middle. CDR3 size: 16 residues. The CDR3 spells CASSLSGAGLAYGYTF. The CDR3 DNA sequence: TGTGCCAGCAGCTTATCCGGGGCTGGGCTTGCCTATGGCTACACCTTC.

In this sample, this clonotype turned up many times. This CDR3 reads CASSRDGDEQFF. The CDR3 DNA reads TGTGCCAGCAGTCGGGACGGGGATGAGCAGTTCTTC. The chain joins TRBV12-3 or TRBV12-4 to TRBJ2-1; D tentatively reads TRBD1 or TRBD2 (5 bases each). Trimming cost V 5 bases and J 8 bases, with 10 bases left between them. This CDR3 has 12 residues.

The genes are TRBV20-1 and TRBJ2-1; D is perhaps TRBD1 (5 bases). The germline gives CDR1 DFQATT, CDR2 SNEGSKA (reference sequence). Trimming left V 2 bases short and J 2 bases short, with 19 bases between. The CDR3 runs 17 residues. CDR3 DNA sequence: TGCAGTGCTAGATCCCCGCCAACCCCGGACACCTACAATGAGCAGTTCTTC. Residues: CSARSPPTPDTYNEQFF.

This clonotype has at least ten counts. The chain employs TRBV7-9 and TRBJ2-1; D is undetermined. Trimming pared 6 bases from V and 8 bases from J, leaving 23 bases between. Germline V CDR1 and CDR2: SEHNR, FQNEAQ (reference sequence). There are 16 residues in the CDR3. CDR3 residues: CASSSIRRIPRDEQFF. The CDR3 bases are TGTGCCAGCAGTTCTATTCGTCGGATCCCCCGAGATGAGCAGTTCTTC. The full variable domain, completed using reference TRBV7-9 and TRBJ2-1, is DTGVSQNPRHKITKRGQNVTFRCDPISEHNRLYWYRQTLGQGPEFLTYFQNEAQLEKSRLLSDRFSAERPKGSFSTLEIQRTEQGDSAMYLCASSSIRRIPRDEQFFGPGTRLTVL.

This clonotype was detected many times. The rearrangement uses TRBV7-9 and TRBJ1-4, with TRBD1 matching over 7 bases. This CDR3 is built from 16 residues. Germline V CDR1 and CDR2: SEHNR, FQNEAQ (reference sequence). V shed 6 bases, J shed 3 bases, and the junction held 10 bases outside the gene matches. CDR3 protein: CASSRYRGYANEKLFF. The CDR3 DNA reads TGTGCCAGCAGTCGTTACAGGGGATACGCTAATGAAAAACTGTTTTTT.

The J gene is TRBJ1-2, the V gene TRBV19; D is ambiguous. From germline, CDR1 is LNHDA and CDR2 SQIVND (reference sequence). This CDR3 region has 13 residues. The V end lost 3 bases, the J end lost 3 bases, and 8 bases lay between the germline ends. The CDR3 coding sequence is TGTGCCAGTAGTATCAACAGATACTATGGCTACACCTTC. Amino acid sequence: CASSINRYYGYTF.

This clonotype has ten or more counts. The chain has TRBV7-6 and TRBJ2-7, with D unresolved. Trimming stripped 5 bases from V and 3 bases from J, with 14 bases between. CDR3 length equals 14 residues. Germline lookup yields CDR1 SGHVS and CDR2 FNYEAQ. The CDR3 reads CASSPGWQDYEQYF. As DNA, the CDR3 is TGTGCCAGCAGCCCTGGGTGGCAGGACTACGAGCAGTACTTC.

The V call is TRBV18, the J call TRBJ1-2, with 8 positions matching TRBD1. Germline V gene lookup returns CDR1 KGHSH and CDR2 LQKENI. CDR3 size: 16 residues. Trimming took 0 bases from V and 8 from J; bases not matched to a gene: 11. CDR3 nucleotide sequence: TGTGCCAGCTCACCACCTCTCGGACAGGGTGATTGGGGCTACACCTTC. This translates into CASSPPLGQGDWGYTF.

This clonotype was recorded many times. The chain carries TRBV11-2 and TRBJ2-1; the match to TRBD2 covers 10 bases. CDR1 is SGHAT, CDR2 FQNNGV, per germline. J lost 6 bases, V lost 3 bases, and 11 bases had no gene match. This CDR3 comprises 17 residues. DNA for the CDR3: TGTGCCAGCAGCTTGAGCGGGAGGGGGTTTAAGGGCAATGAGCAGTTCTTC. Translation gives CASSLSGRGFKGNEQFF.

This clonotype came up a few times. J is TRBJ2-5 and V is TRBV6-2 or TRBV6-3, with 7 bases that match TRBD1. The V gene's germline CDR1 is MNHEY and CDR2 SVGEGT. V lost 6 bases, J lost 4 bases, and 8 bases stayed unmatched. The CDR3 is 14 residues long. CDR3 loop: CASRNPGQRETQYF. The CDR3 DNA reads TGTGCCAGCAGAAATCCGGGACAGCGAGAGACCCAGTACTTC.

The DNA of the CDR3 is TGCAGTGCTAGCAAGTCAGGGGGCGGCTATGGCTACACCTTC. Translation gives CSASKSGGGYGYTF. The rearrangement uses TRBV20-1 and TRBJ1-2; 8 nucleotides agree with TRBD1. CDR1 and CDR2 from the germline V gene are DFQATT and SNEGSKA (reference sequence). V lost 3 bases to trimming and J lost 4 bases; unmatched junction nucleotides: 7. This CDR3 is 14 amino acids long.

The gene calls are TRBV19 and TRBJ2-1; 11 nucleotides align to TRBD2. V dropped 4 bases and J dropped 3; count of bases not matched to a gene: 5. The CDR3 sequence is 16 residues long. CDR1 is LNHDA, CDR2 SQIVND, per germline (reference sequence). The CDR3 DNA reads TGTGCCAGTAGTACGACTAGCGGGGCCTTCTACAATGAGCAGTTCTTC. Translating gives CASSTTSGAFYNEQFF.

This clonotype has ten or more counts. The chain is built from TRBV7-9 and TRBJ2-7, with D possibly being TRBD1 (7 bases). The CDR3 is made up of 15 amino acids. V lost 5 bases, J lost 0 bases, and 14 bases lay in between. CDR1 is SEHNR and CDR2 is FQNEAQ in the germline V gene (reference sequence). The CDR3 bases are TGTGCCAGCAGCCCAGGGGGACTTCCCTCCTACGAGCAGTACTTC. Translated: CASSPGGLPSYEQYF.

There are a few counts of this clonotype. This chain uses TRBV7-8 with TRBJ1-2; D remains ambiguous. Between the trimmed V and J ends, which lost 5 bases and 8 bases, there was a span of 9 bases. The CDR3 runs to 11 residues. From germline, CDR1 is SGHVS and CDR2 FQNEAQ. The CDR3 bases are TGTGCCAGCAGCCGTCTGGGGGGCTACACCTTC. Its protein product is CASSRLGGYTF.

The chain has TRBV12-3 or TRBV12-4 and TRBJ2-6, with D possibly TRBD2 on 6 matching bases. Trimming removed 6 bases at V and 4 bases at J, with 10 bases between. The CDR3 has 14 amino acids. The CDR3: CASRLALGANVLTF. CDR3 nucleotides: TGTGCCAGCAGACTAGCTCTCGGGGCCAACGTCCTGACTTTC.

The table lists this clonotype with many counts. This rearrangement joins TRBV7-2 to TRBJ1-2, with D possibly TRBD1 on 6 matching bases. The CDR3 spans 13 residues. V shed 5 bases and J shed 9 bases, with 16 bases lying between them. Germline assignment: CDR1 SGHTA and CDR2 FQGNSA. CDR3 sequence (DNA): TGTGCCAGCAGCCCGACCTCAGGGGTTAGCTACACCTTC. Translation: CASSPTSGVSYTF.

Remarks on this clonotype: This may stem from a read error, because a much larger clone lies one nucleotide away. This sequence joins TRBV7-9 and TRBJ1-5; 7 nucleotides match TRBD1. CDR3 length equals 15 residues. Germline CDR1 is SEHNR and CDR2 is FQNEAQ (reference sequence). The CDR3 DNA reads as TGTACCAGCAGCACCGGGACAGTCAGCAATCAGCCCCAGCATTTT. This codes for CTSSTGTVSNQPQHF.

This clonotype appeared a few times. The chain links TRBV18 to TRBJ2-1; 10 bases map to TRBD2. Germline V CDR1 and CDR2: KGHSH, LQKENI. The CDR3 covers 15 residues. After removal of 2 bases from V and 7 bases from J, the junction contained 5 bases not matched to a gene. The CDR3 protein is CASSPKLAGKNEQFF. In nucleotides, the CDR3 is TGTGCCAGCTCACCAAAACTAGCGGGAAAGAATGAGCAGTTCTTC. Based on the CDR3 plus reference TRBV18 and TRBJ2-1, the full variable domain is NAGVMQNPRHLVRRRGQEARLRCSPMKGHSHVYWYRQLPEEGLKFMVYLQKENIIDESGMPKERFSAEFPKEGPSILRIQQVVRGDSAAYFCASSPKLAGKNEQFFGPGTRLTVL.

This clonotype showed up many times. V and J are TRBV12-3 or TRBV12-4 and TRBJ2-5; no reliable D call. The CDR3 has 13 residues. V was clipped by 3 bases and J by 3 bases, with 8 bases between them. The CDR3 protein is CASSFSRKETQYF. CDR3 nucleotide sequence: TGTGCCAGCAGTTTTTCCAGAAAAGAGACCCAGTACTTC.